This T cell receptor (beta chain) was sequenced for a study of blood T cell repertoires in COVID-19. Study information: The United States, Italy and Spain supplied acute and convalescent COVID-19 samples. Nucleic acid was either cDNA or gDNA, and it came from T cells, B-cell-depleted T cells, or PBMCs.

Authors' data handling: How many nucleated cells were present was estimated from reference gene primer amplification. Clones were sequenced by immunoSEQ multiplex PCR, and TCRdb holds only the in-frame ones, with some missing. V and J calls and clone size are as listed in that table; D and trimming were resolved from the DNA. The repertoire has a few hundred thousand clones, 87% of them found once; the top ten carry 2.5% to 3%. V shed 2 bases, J shed 3 bases, and the junction held 16 bases outside the gene matches. This CDR3 is built from 18 residues. Clinical history as reported by participants underpinned cohort assignment.

The sample comprised PBMCs or T cells enriched from blood (not recorded which). The source is a woman aged 25 to 39 who had recovered from COVID-19. The chain combines TRBV5-7 with TRBJ1-1, with 7 bases matching TRBD1. TRBV5-7 qualifies as an ORF whose function is uncertain. The CDR3 DNA is TGTGCCAGCAGCTTACCCGGTAGGGGGCTTTCTAAGGACACTGAAGCTTTCTTT. Translating gives CASSLPGRGLSKDTEAFF.